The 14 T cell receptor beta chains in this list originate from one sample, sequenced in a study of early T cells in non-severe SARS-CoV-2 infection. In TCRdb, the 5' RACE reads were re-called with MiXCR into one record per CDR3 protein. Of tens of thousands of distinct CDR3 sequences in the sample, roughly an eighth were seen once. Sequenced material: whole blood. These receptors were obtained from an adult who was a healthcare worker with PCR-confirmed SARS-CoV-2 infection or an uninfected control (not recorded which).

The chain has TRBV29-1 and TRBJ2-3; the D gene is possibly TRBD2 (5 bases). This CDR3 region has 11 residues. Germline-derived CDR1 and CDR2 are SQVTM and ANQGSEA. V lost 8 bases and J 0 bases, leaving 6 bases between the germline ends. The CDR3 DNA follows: TGCAGCAGCGGTAGCACAGATACGCAGTATTTT. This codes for CSSGSTDTQYF.

CDR3 sequence (DNA): TGTGCCAGCAGCCAAGGAATACTTGGGGGGACCCAGTACTTC. It is translated as CASSQGILGGTQYF. This sequence joins TRBV3-1 and TRBJ2-5; D possibly uses TRBD1 or TRBD2 (5 bases each). Germline loops: CDR1 LGHDT, CDR2 YNNKEL (reference sequence). This CDR3 spans 14 amino acids. V shed 1 base and J shed 7 bases, with 13 bases lying between them.

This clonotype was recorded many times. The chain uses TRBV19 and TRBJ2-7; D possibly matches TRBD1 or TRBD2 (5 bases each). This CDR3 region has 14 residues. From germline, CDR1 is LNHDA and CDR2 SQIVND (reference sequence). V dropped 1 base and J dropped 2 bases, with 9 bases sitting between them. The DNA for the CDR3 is TGTGCCAGTAGTATAGGAGGGACCCCCTACGAGCAGTACTTC. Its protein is CASSIGGTPYEQYF.

The CDR3 here is CASSQGIQNEKLFF. The CDR3 bases are TGCGCCAGCAGCCAAGGCATCCAGAATGAAAAACTGTTTTTT. J is TRBJ1-4 and V is TRBV4-1; D ambiguous. Per germline, CDR1 MGHRA and CDR2 YSYEKL. CDR3 length: 14 amino acids. V lost 1 base to trimming and J lost 5 bases, with 8 bases between them.

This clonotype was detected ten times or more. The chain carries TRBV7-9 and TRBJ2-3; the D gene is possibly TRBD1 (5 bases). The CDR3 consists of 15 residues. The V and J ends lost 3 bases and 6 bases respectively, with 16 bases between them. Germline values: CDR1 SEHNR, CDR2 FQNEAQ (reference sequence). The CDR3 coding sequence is TGTGCCAGCAGCTTGGGGCCCGGAGCCGAGGATACGCAGTATTTT. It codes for CASSLGPGAEDTQYF.

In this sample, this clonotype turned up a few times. CDR3 in amino acids: CASRWAGLAEGTSSYNEQFF. The CDR3 region has the DNA TGTGCCAGCAGGTGGGCGGGACTAGCGGAGGGGACCAGCTCCTACAATGAGCAGTTCTTC. V is TRBV5-4 and J is TRBJ2-1, with TRBD2 matching 11 bases. The length of the CDR3 is 20 residues. Germline lookup yields CDR1 SGHNT and CDR2 YYREEE (reference sequence). Losses at the gene ends were 5 bases for V and 0 bases for J; bases not matched to a gene: 16.

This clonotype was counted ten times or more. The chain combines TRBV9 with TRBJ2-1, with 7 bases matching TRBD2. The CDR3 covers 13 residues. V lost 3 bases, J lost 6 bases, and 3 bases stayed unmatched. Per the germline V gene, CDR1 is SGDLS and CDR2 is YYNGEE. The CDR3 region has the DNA TGTGCCAGCAGCGACCGGACTAGCAATGAGCAGTTCTTC. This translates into CASSDRTSNEQFF.

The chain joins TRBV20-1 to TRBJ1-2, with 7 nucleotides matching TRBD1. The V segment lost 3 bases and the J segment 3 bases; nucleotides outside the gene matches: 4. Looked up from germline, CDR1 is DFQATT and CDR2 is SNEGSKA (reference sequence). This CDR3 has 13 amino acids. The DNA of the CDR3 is TGCAGTGCTAGGACCACAGGGGACTATGGCTACACCTTC. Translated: CSARTTGDYGYTF.

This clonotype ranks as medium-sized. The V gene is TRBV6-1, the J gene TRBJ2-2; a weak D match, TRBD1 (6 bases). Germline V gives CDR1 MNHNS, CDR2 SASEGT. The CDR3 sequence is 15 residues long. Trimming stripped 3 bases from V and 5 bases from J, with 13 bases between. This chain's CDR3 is CASSEGADSTGELFF. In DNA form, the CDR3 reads TGTGCCAGCAGTGAGGGTGCGGACAGTACCGGGGAGCTGTTTTTT.

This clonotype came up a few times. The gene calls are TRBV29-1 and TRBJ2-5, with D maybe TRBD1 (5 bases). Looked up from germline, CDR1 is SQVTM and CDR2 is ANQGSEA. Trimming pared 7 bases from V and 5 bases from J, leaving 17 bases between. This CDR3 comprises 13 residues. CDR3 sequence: CSGGRLAEETQYF. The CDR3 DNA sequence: TGCAGCGGGGGCAGATTGGCGGAGGAGACCCAGTACTTC.

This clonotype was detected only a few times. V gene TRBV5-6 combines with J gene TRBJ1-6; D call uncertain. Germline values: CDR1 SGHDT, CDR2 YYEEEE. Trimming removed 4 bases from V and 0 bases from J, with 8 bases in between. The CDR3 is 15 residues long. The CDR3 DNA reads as TGTGCCAGCAGCCCCTGGAGCTCCTATAATTCACCCCTCCACTTT. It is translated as CASSPWSSYNSPLHF.

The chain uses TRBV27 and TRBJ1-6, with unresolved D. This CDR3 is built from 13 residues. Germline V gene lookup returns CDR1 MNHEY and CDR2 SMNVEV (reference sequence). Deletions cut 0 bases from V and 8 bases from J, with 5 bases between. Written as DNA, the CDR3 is TGTGCCAGCAGTTTATCGGAGGATTCACCCCTCCACTTT. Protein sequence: CASSLSEDSPLHF.

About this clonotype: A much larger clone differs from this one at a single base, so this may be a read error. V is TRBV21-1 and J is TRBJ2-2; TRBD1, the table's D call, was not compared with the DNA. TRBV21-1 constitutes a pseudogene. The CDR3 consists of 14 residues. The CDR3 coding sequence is TGTGCCAGCAGTGGACAGGGAGGCGCCGGGGAGCTGTTTTTT. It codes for CASSGQGGAGELFF.

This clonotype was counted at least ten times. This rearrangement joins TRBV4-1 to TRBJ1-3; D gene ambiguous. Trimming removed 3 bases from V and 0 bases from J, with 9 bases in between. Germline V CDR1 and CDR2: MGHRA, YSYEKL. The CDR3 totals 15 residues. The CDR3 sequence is CASSHGPLSGNTIYF. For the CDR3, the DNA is TGCGCCAGCAGCCACGGACCGCTCTCTGGAAACACCATATATTTT.